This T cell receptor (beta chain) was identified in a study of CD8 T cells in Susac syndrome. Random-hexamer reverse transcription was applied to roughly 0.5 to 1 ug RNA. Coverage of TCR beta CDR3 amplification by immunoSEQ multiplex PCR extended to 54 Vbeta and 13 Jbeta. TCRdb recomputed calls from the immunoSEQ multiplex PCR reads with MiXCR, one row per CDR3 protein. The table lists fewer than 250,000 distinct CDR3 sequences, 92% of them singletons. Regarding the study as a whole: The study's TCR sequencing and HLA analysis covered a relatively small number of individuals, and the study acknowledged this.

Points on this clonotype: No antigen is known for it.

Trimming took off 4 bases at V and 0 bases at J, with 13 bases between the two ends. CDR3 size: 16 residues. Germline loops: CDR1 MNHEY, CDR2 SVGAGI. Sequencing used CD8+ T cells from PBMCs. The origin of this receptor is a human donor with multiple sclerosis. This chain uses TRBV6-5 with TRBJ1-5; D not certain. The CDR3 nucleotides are TGTGCCAGCAGTTCCTCTCGGGGTCATAGCAATCAGCCCCAGCATTTT. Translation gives CASSSSRGHSNQPQHF.